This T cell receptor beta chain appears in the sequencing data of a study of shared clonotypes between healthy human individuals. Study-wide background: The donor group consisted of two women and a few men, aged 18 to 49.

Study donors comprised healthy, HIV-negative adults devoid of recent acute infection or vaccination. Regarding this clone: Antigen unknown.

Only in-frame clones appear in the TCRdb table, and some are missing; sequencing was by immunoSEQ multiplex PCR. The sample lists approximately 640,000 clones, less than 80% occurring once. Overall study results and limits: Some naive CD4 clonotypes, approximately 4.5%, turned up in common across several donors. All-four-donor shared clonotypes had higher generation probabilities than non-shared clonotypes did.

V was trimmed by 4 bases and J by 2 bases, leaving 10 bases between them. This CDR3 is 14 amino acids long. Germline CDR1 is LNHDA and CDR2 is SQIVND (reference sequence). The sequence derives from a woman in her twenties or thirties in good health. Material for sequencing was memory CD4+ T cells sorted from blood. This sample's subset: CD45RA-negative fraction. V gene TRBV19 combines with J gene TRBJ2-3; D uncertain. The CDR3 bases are TGTGCCAGTAGTAAGCAAGTTTCCACAGATACGCAGTATTTT. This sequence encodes CASSKQVSTDTQYF.